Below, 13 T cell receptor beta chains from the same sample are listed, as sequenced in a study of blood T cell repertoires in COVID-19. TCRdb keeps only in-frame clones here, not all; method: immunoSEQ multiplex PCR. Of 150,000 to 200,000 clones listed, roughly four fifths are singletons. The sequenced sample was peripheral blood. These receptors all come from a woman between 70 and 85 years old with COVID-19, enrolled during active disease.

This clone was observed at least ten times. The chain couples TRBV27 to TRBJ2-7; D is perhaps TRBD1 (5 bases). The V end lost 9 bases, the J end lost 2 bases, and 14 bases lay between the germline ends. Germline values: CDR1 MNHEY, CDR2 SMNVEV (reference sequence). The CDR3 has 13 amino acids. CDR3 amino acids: CARSTGDAYEQYF. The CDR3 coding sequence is TGTGCCAGATCCACAGGTGACGCCTACGAGCAGTACTTC.

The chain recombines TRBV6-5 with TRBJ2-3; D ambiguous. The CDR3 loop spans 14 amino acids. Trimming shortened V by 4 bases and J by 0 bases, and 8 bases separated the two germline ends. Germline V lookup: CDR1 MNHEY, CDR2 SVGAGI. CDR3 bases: TGTGCCAGCAGTTCGGTACCTAGCACAGATACGCAGTATTTT. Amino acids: CASSSVPSTDTQYF.

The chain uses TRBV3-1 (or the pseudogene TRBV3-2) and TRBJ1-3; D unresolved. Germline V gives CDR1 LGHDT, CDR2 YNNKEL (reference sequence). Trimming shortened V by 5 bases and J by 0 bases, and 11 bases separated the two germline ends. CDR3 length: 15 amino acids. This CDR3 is CASSVLPSSGNTIYF. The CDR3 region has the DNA TGTGCCAGCAGCGTGTTACCCAGCTCTGGAAACACCATATATTTT.

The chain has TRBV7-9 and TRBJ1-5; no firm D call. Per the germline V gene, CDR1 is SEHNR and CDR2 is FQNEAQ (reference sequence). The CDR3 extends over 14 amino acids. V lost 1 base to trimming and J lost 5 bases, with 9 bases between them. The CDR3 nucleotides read TGTGCCAGCAGCTTAGGACATTTGGATCAGCCCCAGCATTTT. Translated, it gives CASSLGHLDQPQHF.

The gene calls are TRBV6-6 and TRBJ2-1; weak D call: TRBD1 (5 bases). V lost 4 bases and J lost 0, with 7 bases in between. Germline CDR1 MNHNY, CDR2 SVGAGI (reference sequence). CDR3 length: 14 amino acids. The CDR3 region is CASSLDSSYNEQFF. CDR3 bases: TGTGCCAGCAGTTTAGACAGCTCCTACAATGAGCAGTTCTTC.

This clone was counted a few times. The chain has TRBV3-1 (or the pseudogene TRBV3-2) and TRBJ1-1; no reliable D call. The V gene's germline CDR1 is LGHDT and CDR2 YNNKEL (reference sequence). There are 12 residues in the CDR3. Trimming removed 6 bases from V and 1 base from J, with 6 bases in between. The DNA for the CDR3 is TGTGCCAGCAGGCGATCGAACACTGAAGCTTTCTTT. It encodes CASRRSNTEAFF.

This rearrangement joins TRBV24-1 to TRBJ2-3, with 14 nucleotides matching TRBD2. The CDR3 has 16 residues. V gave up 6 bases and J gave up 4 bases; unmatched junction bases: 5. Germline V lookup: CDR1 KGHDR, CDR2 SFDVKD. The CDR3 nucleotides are TGTGCCACCAGTAAGACTAGCGGGAGGGCATCAGATACGCAGTATTTT. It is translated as CATSKTSGRASDTQYF.

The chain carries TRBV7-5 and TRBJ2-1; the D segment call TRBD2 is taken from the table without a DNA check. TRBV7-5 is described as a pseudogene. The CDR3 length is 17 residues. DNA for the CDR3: TGTGCCAGAAGCACCCTCCCGGGACTAGCGGCCAACAATGAGCAGTTCTTC. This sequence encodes CARSTLPGLAANNEQFF.

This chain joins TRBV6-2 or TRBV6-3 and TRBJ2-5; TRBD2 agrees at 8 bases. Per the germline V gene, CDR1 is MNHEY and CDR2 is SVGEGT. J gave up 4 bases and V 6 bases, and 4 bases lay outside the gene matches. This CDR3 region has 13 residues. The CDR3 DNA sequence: TGTGCCAGCAGCCTCCTAGCGGGAGAGACCCAGTACTTC. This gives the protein CASSLLAGETQYF.

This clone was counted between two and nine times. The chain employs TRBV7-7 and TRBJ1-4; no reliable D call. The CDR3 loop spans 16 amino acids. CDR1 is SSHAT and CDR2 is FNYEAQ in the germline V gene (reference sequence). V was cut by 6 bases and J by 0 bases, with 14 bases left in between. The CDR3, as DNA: TGTGCCAGCAGTCCTCGAATTGGGCCAACTAATGAAAAACTGTTTTTT. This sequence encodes CASSPRIGPTNEKLFF. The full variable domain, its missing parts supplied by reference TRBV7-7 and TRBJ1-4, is GAGVSQSPRYKVTKRGQDVTLRCDPISSHATLYWYQQALGQGPEFLTYFNYEAQPDKSGLPSDRFSAERPEGSISTLTIQRTEQRDSAMYRCASSPRIGPTNEKLFFGSGTQLSVL.

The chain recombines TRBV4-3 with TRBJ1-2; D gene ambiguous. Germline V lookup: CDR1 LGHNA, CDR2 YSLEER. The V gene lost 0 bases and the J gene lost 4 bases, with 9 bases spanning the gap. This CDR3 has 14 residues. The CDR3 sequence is CASSQEPASYGYTF. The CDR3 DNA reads TGCGCCAGCAGCCAAGAACCAGCGAGCTATGGCTACACCTTC.

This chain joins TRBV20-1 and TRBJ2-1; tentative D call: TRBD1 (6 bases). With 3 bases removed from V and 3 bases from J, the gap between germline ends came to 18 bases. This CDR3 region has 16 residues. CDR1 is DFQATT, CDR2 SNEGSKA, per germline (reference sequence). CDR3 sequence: CSASTQGQLYYNEQFF. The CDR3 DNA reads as TGCAGTGCTAGTACACAGGGCCAGCTCTACTACAATGAGCAGTTCTTC.

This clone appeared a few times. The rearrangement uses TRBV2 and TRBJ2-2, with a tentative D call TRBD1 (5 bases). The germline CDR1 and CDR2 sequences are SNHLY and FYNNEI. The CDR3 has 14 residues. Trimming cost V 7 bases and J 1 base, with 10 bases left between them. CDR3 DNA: TGTGCCAGCATAGGAGACAGGAACACCGGGGAGCTGTTTTTT. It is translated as CASIGDRNTGELFF.